This TCR beta chain emerged from a study of OX40 agonist ivuxolimab in advanced cancers. Looking at the study overall: Patients were dosed intravenously with ivuxolimab at 0.01 to 10 mg/kg every 2 weeks.

A note on this clone: Its target is not known.

Clones were read by immunoSEQ multiplex PCR, and TCRdb kept only the in-frame ones, dropping some. The sample has under 80,000 clones, about nine tenths seen once. General study points: With doses of 0.1 to 3.0 mg/kg, CD4+ and CD8+ blood T cells had undergone clonal expansion by week 6. Relatively little clonal expansion, among the lowest observed, appeared in partial responders at 0.1-3.0 mg/kg.

The CDR3 contains 15 residues. The germline V gene encodes CDR1 ENHRY and CDR2 SYGVKD. V was cut by 7 bases and J by 0 bases, with 13 bases left in between. Sequences were derived from CD4+ or CD8+ T cells sorted from blood, sampled in a trial of the OX40 agonist ivuxolimab. The TCR comes from an adult with an advanced solid tumor such as melanoma, head and neck, liver or kidney cancer. The gene calls are TRBV10-3 and TRBJ2-1; D may be TRBD1 (6 bases). Here the CDR3 reads CAITSDSGSYNEQFF. CDR3 nucleotides: TGTGCCATCACCTCGGACAGCGGCTCCTACAATGAGCAGTTCTTC.